This T cell receptor (beta chain) was sequenced in a study of regulatory T cells in long-lasting Graves disease. Notes on the study in general: Thyroid tissue went unexamined; only peripheral blood was analyzed. Persistent disease exhibited a predilection for TRBV28, TRBJ1-2 and TRBJ2-5. Comparison showed that persistent patients shared more public clonotypes (around 3,000) than new patients (over 950).

The CDR3 spans 13 residues. CDR1 is SGHTA and CDR2 is FQGNSA in the germline V gene. V was clipped by 5 bases and J by 8 bases; unmatched bases: 5. Specified time point: persistent/refractory GD, antithyroid drugs over 5 years with positive TRAb. There was RNA extracted from PBMCs, and the TCR library was made from it. As regards this clonotype: Antigen: not known.

The authors built TCR beta libraries using iRepertoire HTBI primers and Arm-PCR of CDR3 regions. TCRdb passed the multiplex PCR reads through MiXCR, listing each CDR3 protein once. The data contain a few hundred thousand distinct CDR3 sequences, 23% of them seen just once; the ten biggest clones take up approximately 28%. Specimen: peripheral blood mononuclear cells (PBMCs), collected when the disease was refractory, from a patient treated with antithyroid drugs. V and J are TRBV7-2 and TRBJ2-1, with 8 bases matching TRBD2. This receptor was taken from a female donor with Graves disease. The CDR3 DNA reads as TGTGCCAGCAGCGGAAAAGCGGGAGATGAGCAGTTCTTC. It codes for CASSGKAGDEQFF.